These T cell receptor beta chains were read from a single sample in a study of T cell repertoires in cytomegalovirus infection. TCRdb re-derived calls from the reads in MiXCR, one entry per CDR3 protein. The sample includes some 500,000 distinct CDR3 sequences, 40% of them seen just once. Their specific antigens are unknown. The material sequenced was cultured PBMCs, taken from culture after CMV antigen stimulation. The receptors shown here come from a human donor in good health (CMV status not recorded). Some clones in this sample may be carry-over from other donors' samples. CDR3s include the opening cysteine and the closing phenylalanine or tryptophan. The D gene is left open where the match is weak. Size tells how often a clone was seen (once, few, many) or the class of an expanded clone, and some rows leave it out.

CDR3aa: CASSLAVGVAKNIQYF
CDR3nt: TGTGCCAGCAGCTTAGCTGTCGGGGTAGCCAAAAACATTCAGTACTTC
v_gene: TRBV7-9
j_gene: TRBJ2-4
abundance: few
d_gene: -

CDR3aa: CSARDRGDTYGETQYF
CDR3nt: TGCAGTGCTAGAGATCGGGGAGACACATATGGGGAGACCCAGTACTTC
v_gene: TRBV20-1
j_gene: TRBJ2-5
abundance: -
d_gene: -

CDR3aa: CASIGWTSESTGELFF
CDR3nt: TGTGCCAGCATCGGATGGACTAGCGAAAGCACCGGGGAGCTGTTTTTT
v_gene: TRBV28
j_gene: TRBJ2-2
abundance: -
d_gene: TRBD2

CDR3aa: CASSSLQGKGPQHF
CDR3nt: TGTGCCAGCAGTTCGTTACAGGGGAAAGGGCCCCAGCATTTT
v_gene: TRBV27
j_gene: TRBJ1-5
abundance: -
d_gene: TRBD1

CDR3aa: CASSEAEGYEQYF
CDR3nt: TGTGCCAGCAGTGAAGCGGAAGGCTACGAGCAGTACTTC
v_gene: TRBV6-1
j_gene: TRBJ2-7
abundance: few
d_gene: -

CDR3aa: CASSLSDGEQFF
CDR3nt: TGTGCCAGCAGTCTTAGCGATGGTGAGCAGTTCTTC
v_gene: TRBV6-2/TRBV6-3
j_gene: TRBJ2-1
abundance: -
d_gene: -

CDR3aa: CASRPGQVFIEQFF
CDR3nt: TGTGCCAGCAGACCGGGACAGGTTTTTATTGAGCAGTTCTTC
v_gene: TRBV2
j_gene: TRBJ2-1
abundance: -
d_gene: TRBD1

CDR3aa: CASSLINSDNEQFF
CDR3nt: TGTGCCAGCAGCTTAATTAACAGCGACAATGAGCAGTTCTTC
v_gene: TRBV7-2
j_gene: TRBJ2-1
abundance: -
d_gene: -

CDR3aa: CASSQVILAGGYNEQFF
CDR3nt: TGCGCCAGCAGCCAAGTTATACTAGCGGGGGGCTACAATGAGCAGTTCTTC
v_gene: TRBV4-3
j_gene: TRBJ2-1
abundance: -
d_gene: TRBD2

CDR3aa: CASSEARGAGPRGDTQYF
CDR3nt: TGTGCCAGCAGTGAAGCGCGGGGAGCGGGGCCCCGGGGGGATACGCAGTATTTT
v_gene: TRBV6-1
j_gene: TRBJ2-3
abundance: few
d_gene: TRBD2

CDR3aa: CASSLTGTGEQFF
CDR3nt: TGTGCCAGCAGCCTAACAGGGACTGGTGAGCAGTTCTTC
v_gene: TRBV11-3
j_gene: TRBJ2-1
abundance: -
d_gene: -

CDR3aa: CASSSRARPDTGELFF
CDR3nt: TGTGCCAGCAGCTCCCGGGCACGACCCGACACCGGGGAGCTGTTTTTT
v_gene: TRBV7-6
j_gene: TRBJ2-2
abundance: -
d_gene: -

CDR3aa: CASRSTGGVTDTQYF
CDR3nt: TGTGCCAGCAGGTCGACAGGGGGGGTCACAGATACGCAGTATTTT
v_gene: TRBV25-1
j_gene: TRBJ2-3
abundance: few
d_gene: TRBD1

CDR3aa: CASRSTSGSYETQYF
CDR3nt: TGTGCCAGTAGGTCTACTAGCGGGAGTTACGAGACCCAGTACTTC
v_gene: TRBV19
j_gene: TRBJ2-5
abundance: -
d_gene: TRBD2

CDR3aa: CASTETGTGGSPLHF
CDR3nt: TGTGCCAGCACCGAAACCGGGACAGGAGGTTCACCCCTCCACTTT
v_gene: TRBV6-6
j_gene: TRBJ1-6
abundance: -
d_gene: TRBD1

CDR3aa: CSGWTLAGELFF
CDR3nt: TGCTCCGGGTGGACTTTGGCCGGGGAGCTGTTTTTT
v_gene: TRBV20-1
j_gene: TRBJ2-2
abundance: once
d_gene: -

CDR3aa: CASSDDPGNTIYF
CDR3nt: TGTGCCAGTAGCGACGACCCTGGAAACACCATATATTTT
v_gene: TRBV19
j_gene: TRBJ1-3
abundance: -
d_gene: -

CDR3aa: CASSLAAAGNQPQHF
CDR3nt: TGTGCCAGCAGTTTGGCGGCGGCTGGCAATCAGCCCCAGCATTTT
v_gene: TRBV28
j_gene: TRBJ1-5
abundance: -
d_gene: -

CDR3aa: CASSEVSSSYEQYF
CDR3nt: TGTGCCAGCAGTGAAGTCTCGAGCTCCTACGAGCAGTACTTC
v_gene: TRBV2
j_gene: TRBJ2-7
abundance: -
d_gene: -

CDR3aa: CASSLSGITYEQYF
CDR3nt: TGTGCCAGCAGCTTATCCGGAATAACCTACGAGCAGTACTTC
v_gene: TRBV7-2
j_gene: TRBJ2-7
abundance: once
d_gene: -

CDR3aa: CASSYEAGSTYEQYF
CDR3nt: TGTGCCAGCAGTTACGAGGCGGGTTCTACCTACGAGCAGTACTTC
v_gene: TRBV6-1
j_gene: TRBJ2-7
abundance: -
d_gene: -

CDR3aa: CASSQVFRWTKSGGEQYF
CDR3nt: TGCGCCAGCAGCCAAGTTTTCCGATGGACGAAATCCGGAGGAGAGCAGTACTTC
v_gene: TRBV4-1
j_gene: TRBJ2-7
abundance: -
d_gene: -

CDR3aa: CAISARGQPQHF
CDR3nt: TGTGCCATCAGTGCAAGGGGACAGCCCCAGCATTTT
v_gene: TRBV10-3
j_gene: TRBJ1-5
abundance: -
d_gene: -